These 15 T cell receptor beta chains were all obtained from the same sample, sequenced in a study of blood T cell repertoires in COVID-19. Libraries were prepared by immunoSEQ multiplex PCR; TCRdb keeps only in-frame clonotypes and omits some of them. Here the sample spans roughly 150,000 clones, around 91% being singletons. Sequencing was performed on peripheral blood. The receptor source for this set is a man aged 18 to 35 with COVID-19, enrolled during active disease.

This chain links TRBV6-5 with TRBJ2-7; 7 positions agree with TRBD1. The V gene end was trimmed by 9 bases and the J gene end by 1 base; junction bases not matched to a gene: 12. CDR1 and CDR2 from the germline V gene are MNHEY and SVGAGI. The CDR3 runs to 15 residues. CDR3 nucleotide sequence: TGTGCCAGTTCCCCGGGACAGCCATTTTCCTACGAGCAGTACTTC. It codes for CASSPGQPFSYEQYF.

This clone was detected only once. The CDR3 loop is CASGKTGNEKLFF. The CDR3 coding sequence is TGTGCCAGCGGAAAAACAGGGAATGAAAAACTGTTTTTT. V is TRBV2 and J is TRBJ1-4, with a weak D call TRBD1 (6 bases). Germline V gives CDR1 SNHLY, CDR2 FYNNEI. Trimming cost V 8 bases and J 5 bases, with 12 bases left between them. The CDR3 is 13 residues long. The full variable domain, completed using reference TRBV2 and TRBJ1-4, is EPEVTQTPSHQVTQMGQEVILRCVPISNHLYFYWYRQILGQKVEFLVSFYNNEISEKSEIFDDQFSVERPDGSNFTLKIRSTKLEDSAMYFCASGKTGNEKLFFGSGTQLSVL.

The chain uses TRBV18 and TRBJ2-2; D is possibly TRBD2 (5 bases). V gave up 3 bases and J gave up 0 bases, with 11 bases separating them. The germline CDR1 and CDR2 sequences are KGHSH and LQKENI. This CDR3 is built from 16 residues. CDR3 in DNA: TGTGCCAGCTCACCGTCCGGAGGTACGAACACCGGGGAGCTGTTTTTT. It encodes CASSPSGGTNTGELFF. The full variable domain, its missing parts supplied by reference TRBV18 and TRBJ2-2, is NAGVMQNPRHLVRRRGQEARLRCSPMKGHSHVYWYRQLPEEGLKFMVYLQKENIIDESGMPKERFSAEFPKEGPSILRIQQVVRGDSAAYFCASSPSGGTNTGELFFGEGSRLTVL.

The V and J genes are TRBV5-1 and TRBJ2-1, with D possibly matching TRBD2 (5 bases). Germline V gene data show CDR1 as SGHRS and CDR2 as YFSETQ. The length of the CDR3 is 13 residues. The ends were cut back, 2 bases at V and 6 bases at J, with 9 bases in the middle. The DNA for the CDR3 is TGCGCCAGCAGCTTAGACTACCTCAATGAGCAGTTCTTC. It translates to CASSLDYLNEQFF.

This clone has just one count. V and J are TRBV4-3 and TRBJ2-3; 9 bases align to TRBD1. The CDR3 runs 15 residues. After removal of 4 bases from V and 3 bases from J, the junction contained 5 bases not matched to a gene. Germline V gene data show CDR1 as LGHNA and CDR2 as YSLEER. The chain's CDR3 is CASSPGQGGTDTQYF. In DNA form, the CDR3 reads TGCGCCAGCAGCCCGGGACAGGGTGGGACAGATACGCAGTATTTT.

This clone was counted a few times. This rearrangement joins TRBV19 to TRBJ2-1, with 12 nucleotides matching TRBD2. This CDR3 contains 16 residues. CDR1 LNHDA and CDR2 SQIVND come from the germline V gene (reference sequence). The junction had 6 bases not matched to a gene; V was cut back by 1 base and J by 8 bases. CDR3 amino acids: CASSIGLAGVIDEQFF. In DNA form, the CDR3 reads TGTGCCAGTAGTATAGGACTAGCGGGAGTCATTGATGAGCAGTTCTTC.

The V call is TRBV5-4, the J call TRBJ2-7; 9 bases are shared with TRBD1. The length of the CDR3 is 15 residues. V lost 4 bases, J lost 3 bases, and 8 bases stayed unmatched. Germline CDR1 reads SGHNT; CDR2 reads YYREEE (reference sequence). CDR3 bases: TGTGCCAGCAGCGCTCCGGGACAGGGACACTACGAGCAGTACTTC. Its translation is CASSAPGQGHYEQYF.

This rearrangement joins TRBV15 to TRBJ2-7; 9 bases line up with TRBD1. Trimming cost V 3 bases and J 4 bases; bases outside gene matches: 4. The CDR3 sequence is 14 residues long. CDR1 and CDR2 from the germline V gene are LNHNV and YYDKDF (reference sequence). The CDR3 region has the DNA TGTGCCACCAGCAGGGACAGGGGACAGTACGAGCAGTACTTC. Its protein is CATSRDRGQYEQYF. Supplemented by reference TRBV15 and TRBJ2-7, the full variable domain reads DAMVIQNPRYQVTQFGKPVTLSCSQTLNHNVMYWYQQKSSQAPKLLFHYYDKDFNNEADTPDNFQSRRPNTSFCFLDIRSPGLGDTAMYLCATSRDRGQYEQYFGPGTRLTVT.

The J gene is TRBJ1-1, the V gene TRBV20-1; D call uncertain. The CDR3 is 11 residues long. Trimming took off 1 base at V and 11 bases at J, with 11 bases between the two ends. Germline loops: CDR1 DFQATT, CDR2 SNEGSKA (reference sequence). The CDR3 bases are TGCAGTGCTAGAGGAGGCAGCGCGGCTTTCTTT. Amino acid sequence: CSARGGSAAFF.

The genes are TRBV9 and TRBJ2-7, with 10 bases matching TRBD2. The CDR3 sequence is 14 residues long. The germline V gene has CDR1 SGDLS and CDR2 YYNGEE. V lost 4 bases to trimming and J lost 4 bases; unmatched junction nucleotides: 5. In DNA form, the CDR3 reads TGTGCCAGCAGCCCTAGCGGGGGTCTATACGAGCAGTACTTC. Translated: CASSPSGGLYEQYF. The whole variable domain, filled in from reference TRBV9 and TRBJ2-7, reads DSGVTQTPKHLITATGQRVTLRCSPRSGDLSVYWYQQSLDQGLQFLIQYYNGEERAKGNILERFSAQQFPDLHSELNLSSLELGDSALYFCASSPSGGLYEQYFGPGTRLTVT.

A word on this clone: A junction end diverges from the germline sequence, so it may reflect a read error. This sequence joins TRBV4-3 and TRBJ2-1, with 8 bases identical to TRBD1. CDR1 is LGHNA, CDR2 YSLEER, per germline. The CDR3 has 13 amino acids. CDR3: CASSQDGRDRWIF. The CDR3 coding sequence is TGCGCCAGCAGCCAAGACGGAAGGGACAGGTGGATCTTC.

The rearrangement joins TRBV6-5 to TRBJ1-2, with D maybe TRBD1 (6 bases). CDR1 MNHEY and CDR2 SVGAGI come from the germline V gene. Trimming stripped 1 base from V and 6 bases from J, with 18 bases between. This CDR3 is 16 amino acids long. Written as DNA, the CDR3 is TGTGCCAGCAGTTACTTCGACAGGTCCCCGGGGAATGGCTACACCTTC. Encoded protein: CASSYFDRSPGNGYTF.

The rearrangement links TRBV4-3 to TRBJ1-2, with D perhaps matching TRBD1 (5 bases). V was shortened by 4 bases and J by 5 bases, with 11 bases between the two germline ends. In germline, CDR1 is LGHNA, CDR2 YSLEER. CDR3 length equals 13 residues. CDR3 in DNA: TGCGCCAGCAGCCGGCAGGGTTCTTATGGCTACACCTTC. Protein sequence: CASSRQGSYGYTF.

This chain uses TRBV5-1 with TRBJ2-5; 11 nucleotides align to TRBD2. This CDR3 has 17 amino acids. J gave up 0 bases and V 4 bases, and 8 bases lay outside the gene matches. Germline lookup yields CDR1 SGHRS and CDR2 YFSETQ. The CDR3, as DNA: TGCGCCAGCAGCCCTGGGACTAGCGGAGGGGACCAAGAGACCCAGTACTTC. Protein product: CASSPGTSGGDQETQYF.

This chain connects TRBV3-1 (or the pseudogene TRBV3-2) to TRBJ2-1; 7 nucleotides line up with TRBD1. The CDR3 sequence is 16 residues long. After removal of 2 bases from V and 0 bases from J, the junction contained 4 bases not matched to a gene. CDR1 is LGHDT and CDR2 is YNNKEL in the germline V gene (reference sequence). DNA for the CDR3: TGTGCCAGCAGCCAACCTCAGGGGGTCTCCTACAATGAGCAGTTCTTC. It yields the protein CASSQPQGVSYNEQFF.